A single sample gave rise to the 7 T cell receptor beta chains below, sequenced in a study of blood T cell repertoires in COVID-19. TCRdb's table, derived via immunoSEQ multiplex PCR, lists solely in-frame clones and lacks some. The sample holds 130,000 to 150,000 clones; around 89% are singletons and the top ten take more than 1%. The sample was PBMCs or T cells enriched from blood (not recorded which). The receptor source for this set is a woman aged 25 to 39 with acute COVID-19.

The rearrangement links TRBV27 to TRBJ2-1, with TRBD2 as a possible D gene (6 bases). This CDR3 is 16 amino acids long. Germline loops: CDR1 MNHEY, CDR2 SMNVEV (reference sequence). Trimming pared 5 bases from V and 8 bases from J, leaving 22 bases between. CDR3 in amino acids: CASSGSGTPRGYEQFF. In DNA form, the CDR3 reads TGTGCCAGCAGTGGCTCGGGGACCCCGCGGGGATATGAGCAGTTCTTC.

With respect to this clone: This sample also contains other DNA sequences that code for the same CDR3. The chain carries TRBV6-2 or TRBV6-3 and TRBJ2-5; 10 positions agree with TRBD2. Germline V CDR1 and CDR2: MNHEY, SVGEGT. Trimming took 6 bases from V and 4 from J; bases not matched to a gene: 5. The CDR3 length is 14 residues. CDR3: CASSPGTSVETQYF. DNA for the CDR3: TGTGCCAGCAGCCCCGGGACTAGCGTAGAGACCCAGTACTTC.

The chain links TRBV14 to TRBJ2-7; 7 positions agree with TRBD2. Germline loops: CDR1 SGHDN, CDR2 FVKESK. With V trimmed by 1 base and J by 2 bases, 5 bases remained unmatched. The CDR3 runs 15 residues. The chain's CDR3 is CASSQGLAPTYEQYF. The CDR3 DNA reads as TGTGCCAGCAGCCAAGGACTAGCTCCTACCTACGAGCAGTACTTC.

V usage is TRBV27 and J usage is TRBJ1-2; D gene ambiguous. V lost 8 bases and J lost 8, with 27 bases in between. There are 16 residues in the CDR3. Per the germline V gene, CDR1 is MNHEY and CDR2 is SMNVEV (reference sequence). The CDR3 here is CASGSTDGQALEGYTF. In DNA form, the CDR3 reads TGTGCCAGCGGGTCAACCGACGGCCAGGCCCTTGAGGGCTACACCTTC.

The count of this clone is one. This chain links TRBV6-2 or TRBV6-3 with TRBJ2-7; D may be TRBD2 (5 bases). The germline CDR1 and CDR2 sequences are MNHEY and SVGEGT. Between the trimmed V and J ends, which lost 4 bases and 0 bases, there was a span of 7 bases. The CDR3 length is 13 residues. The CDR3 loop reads CASSSGFSYEQYF. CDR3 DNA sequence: TGTGCCAGCAGTTCGGGGTTCTCCTACGAGCAGTACTTC.

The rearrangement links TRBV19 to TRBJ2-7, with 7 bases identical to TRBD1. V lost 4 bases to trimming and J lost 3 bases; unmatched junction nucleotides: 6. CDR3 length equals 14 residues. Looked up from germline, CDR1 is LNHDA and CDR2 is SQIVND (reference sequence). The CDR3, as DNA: TGTGCCAGTAGTACCCTGGACAGGCGCTACGAGCAGTACTTC. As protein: CASSTLDRRYEQYF. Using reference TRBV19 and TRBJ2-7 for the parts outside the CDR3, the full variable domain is DGGITQSPKYLFRKEGQNVTLSCEQNLNHDAMYWYRQDPGQGLRLIYYSQIVNDFQKGDIAEGYSVSREKKESFPLTVTSAQKNPTAFYLCASSTLDRRYEQYFGPGTRLTVT.

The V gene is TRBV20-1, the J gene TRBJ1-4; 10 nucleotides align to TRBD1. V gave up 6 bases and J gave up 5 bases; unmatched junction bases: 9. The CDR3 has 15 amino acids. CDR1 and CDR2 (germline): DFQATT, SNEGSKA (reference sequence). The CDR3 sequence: CSASTPGQGNEKLFF. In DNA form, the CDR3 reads TGCAGTGCGAGTACTCCGGGACAGGGGAATGAAAAACTGTTTTTT.